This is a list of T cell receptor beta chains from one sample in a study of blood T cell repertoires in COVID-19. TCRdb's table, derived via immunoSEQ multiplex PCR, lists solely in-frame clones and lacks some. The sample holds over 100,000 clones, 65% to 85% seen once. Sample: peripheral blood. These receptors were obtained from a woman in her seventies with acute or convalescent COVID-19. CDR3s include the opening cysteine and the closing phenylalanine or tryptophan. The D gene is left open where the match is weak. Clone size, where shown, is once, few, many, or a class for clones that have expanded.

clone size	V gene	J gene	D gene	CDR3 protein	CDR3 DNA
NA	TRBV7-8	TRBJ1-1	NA	CASSLARNTEAFF	TGTGCCAGCAGCTTAGCCCGGAACACTGAAGCTTTCTTT
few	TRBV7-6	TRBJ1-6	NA	CASSRDTVGNSPLHF	TGTGCCAGCAGCCGGGATACAGTGGGGAATTCACCCCTCCACTTT
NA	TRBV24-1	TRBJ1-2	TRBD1	CATGDSQNYGYTF	TGTGCCACCGGGGACAGCCAGAACTATGGCTACACCTTC
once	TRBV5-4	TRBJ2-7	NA	CASSFSGVPPYEQYF	TGTGCCAGCAGCTTTTCAGGGGTCCCTCCGTACGAGCAGTACTTC
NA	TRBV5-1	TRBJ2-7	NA	CASSLSSYEQYF	TGCGCCAGCAGCCTAAGCTCCTACGAGCAGTACTTC
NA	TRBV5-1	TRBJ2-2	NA	CASSLARQVANTGELFF	TGCGCCAGCAGCTTGGCTCGACAGGTTGCGAACACCGGGGAGCTGTTTTTT
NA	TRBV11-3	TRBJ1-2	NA	CASSLRGGYGYTF	TGTGCCAGCAGCTTAAGGGGGGGCTATGGCTACACCTTC
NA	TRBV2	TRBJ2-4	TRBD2	CASRPGLAGGRNIQYF	TGTGCCAGCAGGCCCGGACTAGCGGGAGGACGAAACATTCAGTACTTC
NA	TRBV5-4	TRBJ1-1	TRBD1	CASSRTGVNTEAFF	TGTGCCAGCAGCCGGACAGGAGTGAACACTGAAGCTTTCTTT
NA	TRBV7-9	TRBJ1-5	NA	CASSLVGGSNQPQHF	TGTGCCAGCAGCTTGGTGGGGGGGAGCAATCAGCCCCAGCATTTT
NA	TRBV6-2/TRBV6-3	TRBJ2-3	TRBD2	CASSTRLAGVDTQYF	TGTGCCAGCAGTACTCGACTAGCGGGAGTAGATACGCAGTATTTT
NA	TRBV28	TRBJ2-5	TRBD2	CASSRGGAAQETQYF	TGTGCCAGCAGTCGCGGGGGGGCAGCCCAAGAGACCCAGTACTTC
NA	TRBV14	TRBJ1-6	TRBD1	CASSPRQGYLSPLHF	TGTGCCAGCAGCCCCCGACAGGGGTATCTATCACCCCTCCACTTT
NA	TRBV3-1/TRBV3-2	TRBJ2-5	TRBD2	CASSLATSGGAGTQYF	TGTGCCAGCAGCCTCGCTACTAGCGGGGGGGCAGGGACCCAGTACTTC
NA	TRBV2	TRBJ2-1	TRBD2	CASSPSGRGSKNEQFF	TGTGCCAGCAGTCCTAGCGGGAGGGGGAGCAAGAATGAGCAGTTCTTC
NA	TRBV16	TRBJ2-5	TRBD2	CASSPGLAGEGETQYF	TGTGCCAGCAGCCCCGGACTAGCGGGAGAGGGAGAGACCCAGTACTTC
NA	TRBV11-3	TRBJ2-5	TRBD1	CASSMSRGGTETQYF	TGTGCCAGCAGCATGTCGAGAGGGGGCACGGAGACCCAGTACTTC
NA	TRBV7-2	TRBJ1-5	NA	CASSLESRSQPQHF	TGTGCCAGCAGCTTAGAGTCTCGGTCTCAGCCCCAGCATTTT
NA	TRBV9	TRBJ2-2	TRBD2	CASSVTSGSGNGELFF	TGTGCCAGCAGCGTGACTAGCGGGAGTGGAAACGGGGAGCTGTTTTTT
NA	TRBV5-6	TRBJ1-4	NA	CASSLTGTEKLFF	TGTGCCAGCAGCTTGACAGGGACTGAAAAACTGTTTTTT
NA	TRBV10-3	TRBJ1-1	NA	CATTGHGDTEAFF	TGTGCCACCACAGGGCACGGAGACACTGAAGCTTTCTTT
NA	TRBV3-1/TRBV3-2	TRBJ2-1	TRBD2	CASSPETSGGLYNEQFF	TGTGCCAGCAGCCCGGAGACTAGCGGGGGCCTCTACAATGAGCAGTTCTTC